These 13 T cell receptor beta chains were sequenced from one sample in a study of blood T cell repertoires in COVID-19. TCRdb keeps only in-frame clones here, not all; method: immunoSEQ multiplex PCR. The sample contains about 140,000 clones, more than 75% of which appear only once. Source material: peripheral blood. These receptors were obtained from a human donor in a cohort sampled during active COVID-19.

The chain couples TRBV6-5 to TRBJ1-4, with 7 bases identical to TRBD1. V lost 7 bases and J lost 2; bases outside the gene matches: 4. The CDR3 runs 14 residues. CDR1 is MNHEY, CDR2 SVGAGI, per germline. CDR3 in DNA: TGTGCCAGCACTCAGACAGGGACTAATGAAAAACTGTTTTTT. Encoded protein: CASTQTGTNEKLFF.

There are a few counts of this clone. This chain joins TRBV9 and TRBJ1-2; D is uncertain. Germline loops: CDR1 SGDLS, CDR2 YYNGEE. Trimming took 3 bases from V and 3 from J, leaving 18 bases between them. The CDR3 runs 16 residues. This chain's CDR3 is CASSAPYSSGDYGYTF. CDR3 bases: TGTGCCAGCAGCGCCCCATATTCCTCCGGGGACTATGGCTACACCTTC.

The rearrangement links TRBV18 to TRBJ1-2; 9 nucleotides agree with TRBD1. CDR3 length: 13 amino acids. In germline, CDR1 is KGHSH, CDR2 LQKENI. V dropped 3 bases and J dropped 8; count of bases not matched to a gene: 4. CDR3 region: CASSPGTGNGYTF. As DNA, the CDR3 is TGTGCCAGCTCACCCGGGACAGGGAACGGCTACACCTTC.

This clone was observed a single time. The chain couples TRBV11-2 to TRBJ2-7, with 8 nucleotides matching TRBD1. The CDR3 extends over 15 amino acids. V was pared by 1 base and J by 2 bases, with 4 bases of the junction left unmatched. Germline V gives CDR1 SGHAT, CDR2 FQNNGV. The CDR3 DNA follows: TGTGCCAGCAGCTTAGTGGACAGGGCCACCTACGAGCAGTACTTC. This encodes CASSLVDRATYEQYF.

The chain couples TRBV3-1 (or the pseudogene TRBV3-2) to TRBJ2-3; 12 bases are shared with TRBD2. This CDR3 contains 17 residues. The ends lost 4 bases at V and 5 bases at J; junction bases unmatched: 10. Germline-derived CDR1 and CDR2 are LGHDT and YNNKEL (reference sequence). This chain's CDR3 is CASSPPWTSGKGDTQYF. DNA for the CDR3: TGTGCCAGCAGCCCCCCCTGGACTAGCGGGAAGGGAGATACGCAGTATTTT.

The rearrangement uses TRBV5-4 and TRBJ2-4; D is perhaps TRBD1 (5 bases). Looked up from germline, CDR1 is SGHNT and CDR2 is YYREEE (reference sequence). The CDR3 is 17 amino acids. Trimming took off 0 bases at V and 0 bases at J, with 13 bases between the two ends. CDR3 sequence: CASSLGDRLLAKNIQYF. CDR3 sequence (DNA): TGTGCCAGCAGCTTGGGTGACAGACTTCTAGCCAAAAACATTCAGTACTTC.

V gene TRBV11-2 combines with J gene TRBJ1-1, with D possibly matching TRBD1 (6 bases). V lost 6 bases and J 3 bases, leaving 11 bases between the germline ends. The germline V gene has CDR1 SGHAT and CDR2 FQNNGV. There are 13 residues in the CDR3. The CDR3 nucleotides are TGTGCCAGCAGTTGGTCAGGGGACACTGAAGCTTTCTTT. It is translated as CASSWSGDTEAFF.

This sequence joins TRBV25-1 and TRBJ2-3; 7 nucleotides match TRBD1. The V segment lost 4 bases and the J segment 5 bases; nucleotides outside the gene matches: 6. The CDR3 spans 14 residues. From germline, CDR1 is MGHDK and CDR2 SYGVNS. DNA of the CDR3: TGTGCCAGCAGTGCCCCAAACAGGGGAGATACGCAGTATTTT. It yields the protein CASSAPNRGDTQYF.

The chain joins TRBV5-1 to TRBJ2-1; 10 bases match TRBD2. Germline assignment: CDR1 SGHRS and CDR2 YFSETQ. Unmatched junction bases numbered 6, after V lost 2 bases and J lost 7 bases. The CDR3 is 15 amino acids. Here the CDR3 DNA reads TGCGCCAGCAGCTTTCTAGCGGGAGTTTGGAATGAGCAGTTCTTC. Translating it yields CASSFLAGVWNEQFF.

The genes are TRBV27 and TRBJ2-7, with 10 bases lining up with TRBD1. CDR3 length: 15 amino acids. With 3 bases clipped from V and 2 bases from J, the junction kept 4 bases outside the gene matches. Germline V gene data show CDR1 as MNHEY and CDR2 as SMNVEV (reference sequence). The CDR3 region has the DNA TGTGCCAGCAGTTTTGGGGACAGGGGCGCCTACGAGCAGTACTTC. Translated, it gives CASSFGDRGAYEQYF.

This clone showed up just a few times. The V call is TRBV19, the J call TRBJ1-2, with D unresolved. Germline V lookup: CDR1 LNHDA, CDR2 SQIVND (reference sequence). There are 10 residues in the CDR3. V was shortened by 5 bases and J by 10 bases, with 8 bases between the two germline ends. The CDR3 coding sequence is TGTGCCAGTAGTTCGGGAGTCTACACCTTC. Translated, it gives CASSSGVYTF.

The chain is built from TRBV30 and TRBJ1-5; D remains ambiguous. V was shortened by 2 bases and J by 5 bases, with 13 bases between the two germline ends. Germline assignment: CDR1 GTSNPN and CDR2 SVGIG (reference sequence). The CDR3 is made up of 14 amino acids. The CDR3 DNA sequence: TGTGCCTGGAGTTTTTGGGGAGACGATCAGCCCCAGCATTTT. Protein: CAWSFWGDDQPQHF.

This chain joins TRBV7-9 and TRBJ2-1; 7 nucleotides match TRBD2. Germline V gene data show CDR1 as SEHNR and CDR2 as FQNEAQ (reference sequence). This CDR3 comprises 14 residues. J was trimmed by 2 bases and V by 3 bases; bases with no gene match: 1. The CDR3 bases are TGTGCCAGCAGCTTGGGACTAACCTACAATGAGCAGTTCTTC. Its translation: CASSLGLTYNEQFF.